This TCR beta chain is drawn from a study of blood T cell repertoires in COVID-19. Overall study context: Whether acute or convalescent, the COVID-19 samples came from the United States, Italy and Spain. Sources were T cells, B-cell-depleted T cells, or PBMCs; the material itself was cDNA or gDNA.

CDR3 size: 16 residues. Trimming cost V 2 bases and J 0 bases, with 11 bases left between them. Germline assignment: CDR1 MDHEN and CDR2 SYDVKM. Per the original data handling: Nucleated cell number was recorded as an estimate derived from reference gene primer amplification. Sequencing was performed with immunoSEQ multiplex PCR; in TCRdb, only in-frame clones are kept and a portion is missing. From that table come the V and J calls and clone size; the DNA was used to work out D and trimming. The data show some 68,000 clones, 80% to 90% seen once. This receptor was identified in a human donor in a cohort sampled during active COVID-19. Sequencing was done on a sample of peripheral blood. V gene TRBV28 combines with J gene TRBJ2-1; D may be TRBD2 (5 bases). The DNA of the CDR3 is TGTGCCAGCAGTTTAATTGGTACTAGCTCCTACAATGAGCAGTTCTTC. Protein product: CASSLIGTSSYNEQFF.